Following are 21 T cell receptor beta chains from one sample sequenced in a study of blood T cell repertoires in COVID-19. The assay was immunoSEQ multiplex PCR, and TCRdb's table has in-frame clones only and misses some. The data contain some 150,000 clones, roughly four fifths of them singletons. Sequenced material: peripheral blood. The receptors shown here come from a woman of 80 years or more with acute or convalescent COVID-19.

The chain uses TRBV28 and TRBJ1-3; D is perhaps TRBD1 (6 bases). The CDR3 runs to 15 residues. Germline lookup yields CDR1 MDHEN and CDR2 SYDVKM. Trimming pared 1 base from V and 4 bases from J, leaving 11 bases between. The CDR3 sequence: CASSLYGDTGNTIYF. Here the CDR3 DNA reads TGTGCCAGCAGTTTATACGGGGACACCGGAAACACCATATATTTT.

This clone was detected a few times. The chain combines TRBV27 with TRBJ1-1; D possibly corresponds to TRBD1 (5 bases). There are 15 residues in the CDR3. V was cut by 1 base and J by 0 bases, with 9 bases left in between. CDR1 is MNHEY and CDR2 is SMNVEV in the germline V gene (reference sequence). Written as DNA, the CDR3 is TGTGCCAGCAGTTTATTGGGGGGGGTGAACACTGAAGCTTTCTTT. It yields the protein CASSLLGGVNTEAFF.

The gene calls are TRBV3-1 (or the pseudogene TRBV3-2) and TRBJ1-1, with D tentatively TRBD1 (5 bases). The CDR3 spans 16 residues. Trimming shortened V by 2 bases and J by 1 base, and 14 bases separated the two germline ends. Germline V CDR1 and CDR2: LGHDT, YNNKEL (reference sequence). As DNA, the CDR3 is TGTGCCAGCAGCCAATATGGCCAGGGAGGGAACACTGAAGCTTTCTTT. Translated: CASSQYGQGGNTEAFF.

The genes are TRBV25-1 and TRBJ2-4, with D possibly matching TRBD2 (5 bases). Deletions cut 4 bases from V and 1 base from J, with 20 bases between. In germline, CDR1 is MGHDK, CDR2 SYGVNS. There are 18 residues in the CDR3. In DNA form, the CDR3 reads TGTGCCAGCAGTGCTTTCGTGGACCCCCCGGGGGCCAAAAACATTCAGTACTTC. Protein product: CASSAFVDPPGAKNIQYF.

The chain recombines TRBV30 with TRBJ1-6; tentatively, D is TRBD1 (5 bases). Germline CDR1 reads GTSNPN; CDR2 reads SVGIG (reference sequence). With 3 bases removed from V and 6 bases from J, the gap between germline ends came to 15 bases. The CDR3 covers 15 residues. CDR3 loop: CAWRDTQGGNSPLHF. CDR3 in DNA: TGTGCCTGGAGGGATACTCAGGGTGGTAATTCACCCCTCCACTTT.

The chain combines TRBV6-5 with TRBJ1-5, with D possibly matching TRBD1 (5 bases). V shed 2 bases and J shed 7 bases, with 15 bases lying between them. Per germline, CDR1 MNHEY and CDR2 SVGAGI. The CDR3 contains 15 residues. The DNA of the CDR3 is TGTGCCAGCAGTTACGGAGGGGACCAAGGGCAGCCCCAGCATTTT. Protein sequence: CASSYGGDQGQPQHF.

The chain is built from TRBV5-5 and TRBJ1-5, with a possible D match to TRBD1 (6 bases). From germline, CDR1 is SGHKS and CDR2 YYEKEE (reference sequence). This CDR3 comprises 15 residues. V was cut by 3 bases and J by 2 bases, with 12 bases left in between. As DNA, the CDR3 is TGTGCCAGCAGCTCACACAGGGTGGGCAATCAGCCCCAGCATTTT. This translates into CASSSHRVGNQPQHF.

V gene TRBV10-1 combines with J gene TRBJ1-1; 9 bases fit TRBD1. After removal of 6 bases from V and 4 bases from J, the junction contained 6 bases not matched to a gene. This CDR3 is 14 amino acids long. Per germline, CDR1 WNHNN and CDR2 SYGVQD (reference sequence). The CDR3 reads CASSGTGPVTEAFF. CDR3 nucleotides: TGCGCCAGCAGCGGGACAGGGCCGGTCACTGAAGCTTTCTTT.

The V and J genes are TRBV19 and TRBJ1-3; a possible D gene is TRBD1 (5 bases). This CDR3 has 16 residues. V was pared by 4 bases and J by 0 bases, with 13 bases between. Looked up from germline, CDR1 is LNHDA and CDR2 is SQIVND (reference sequence). Here the CDR3 DNA reads TGTGCCAGTAGTACAGGGCAGGGCTACTCTGGAAACACCATATATTTT. It codes for CASSTGQGYSGNTIYF.

The V call is TRBV7-2, the J call TRBJ2-7; TRBD2 agrees at 7 bases. Trimming removed 5 bases from V and 2 bases from J; junction bases left unmatched: 6. The CDR3 runs to 14 residues. Germline assignment: CDR1 SGHTA and CDR2 FQGNSA. The CDR3 is CASSKGLNTYEQYF. CDR3 coding DNA: TGTGCCAGCAGCAAGGGACTAAATACCTACGAGCAGTACTTC.

V usage is TRBV2 and J usage is TRBJ2-3; 10 bases are shared with TRBD1. This CDR3 has 16 residues. Germline trimming cut 3 bases from V and 4 bases from J; bases unmatched to any gene: 7. The germline gives CDR1 SNHLY, CDR2 FYNNEI. CDR3 protein: CASSEVRDRGADTQYF. The DNA for the CDR3 is TGTGCCAGCAGTGAGGTTCGGGACAGGGGTGCAGATACGCAGTATTTT.

The V call is TRBV18, the J call TRBJ2-3; possibly TRBD2 for D (6 bases). Germline-derived CDR1 and CDR2 are KGHSH and LQKENI. This CDR3 is 15 amino acids long. V was pared by 6 bases and J by 3 bases, with 16 bases between. CDR3 nucleotides: TGTGCCAGCTCGTCTCCGGGACTTCTTACAGATACGCAGTATTTT. Encoded protein: CASSSPGLLTDTQYF.

V gene TRBV27 combines with J gene TRBJ1-1; 8 positions match TRBD1. After removal of 4 bases from V and 1 base from J, the junction contained 5 bases not matched to a gene. Germline CDR1 and CDR2: MNHEY and SMNVEV (reference sequence). The CDR3 spans 15 residues. The CDR3 DNA is TGTGCCAGCAGTTCATGGACAGGGCCGAACACTGAAGCTTTCTTT. Amino acid sequence: CASSSWTGPNTEAFF.

The sample holds one count of this clone. The chain employs TRBV29-1 and TRBJ1-4; TRBD1 matches 10 bases. The CDR3 is 14 residues long. Germline V lookup: CDR1 SQVTM, CDR2 ANQGSEA. The J segment lost 4 bases and the V segment lost 5 bases, leaving 4 bases of the junction unmatched. CDR3 in DNA: TGCAGCGTTTATGGGGACAGGGGTAATGAAAAACTGTTTTTT. Its translation: CSVYGDRGNEKLFF.

The rearrangement uses TRBV28 and TRBJ2-4; TRBD1 might be the D (6 bases). The CDR3 is 16 amino acids. CDR1 is MDHEN, CDR2 SYDVKM, per germline. V was shortened by 5 bases and J by 0 bases, with 14 bases between the two germline ends. CDR3 residues: CASSLGQLLAKNIQYF. Here the CDR3 DNA reads TGTGCCAGCAGTCTTGGACAGTTACTAGCCAAAAACATTCAGTACTTC.

This chain uses TRBV20-1 with TRBJ1-5; 7 nucleotides line up with TRBD1. The CDR3 sequence is 13 residues long. The V gene's germline CDR1 is DFQATT and CDR2 SNEGSKA (reference sequence). Germline trimming cut 5 bases from V and 3 bases from J; bases unmatched to any gene: 4. The CDR3 loop reads CSARDRANQPQHF. The CDR3 DNA sequence: TGCAGTGCTCGTGACAGGGCCAATCAGCCCCAGCATTTT.

This chain connects TRBV6-1 to TRBJ1-1, with unresolved D. With 0 bases removed from V and 3 bases from J, the gap between germline ends came to 11 bases. CDR1 and CDR2 from the germline V gene are MNHNS and SASEGT. There are 15 residues in the CDR3. CDR3 bases: TGTGCCAGCAGTGAAGCTACGAGAGGGTACACTGAAGCTTTCTTT. Translating gives CASSEATRGYTEAFF.

V is TRBV5-6 and J is TRBJ2-7, with D hard to call. V lost 1 base and J lost 2, with 13 bases in between. The CDR3 spans 15 residues. The germline CDR1 and CDR2 sequences are SGHDT and YYEEEE. The CDR3 sequence: CASSLPGQPTYEQYF. In nucleotides, the CDR3 is TGTGCCAGCAGCTTGCCTGGGCAGCCTACCTACGAGCAGTACTTC. The whole variable domain, remainder taken from reference TRBV5-6 and TRBJ2-7, is DAGVTQSPTHLIKTRGQQVTLRCSPKSGHDTVSWYQQALGQGPQFIFQYYEEEERQRGNFPDRFSGHQFPNYSSELNVNALLLGDSALYLCASSLPGQPTYEQYFGPGTRLTVT.

The chain uses TRBV6-5 and TRBJ1-4; D is ambiguous. The CDR3 has 15 residues. Germline V CDR1 and CDR2: MNHEY, SVGAGI. Trimming left V 7 bases short and J 6 bases short, with 18 bases between. The CDR3 protein is CASTRVGDQDEKLFF. CDR3 bases: TGTGCCAGCACCCGAGTTGGCGACCAGGATGAAAAACTGTTTTTT.

The V and J genes are TRBV29-1 and TRBJ2-2; D perhaps matches TRBD1 (6 bases). V was clipped by 6 bases and J by 3 bases, with 14 bases between them. Germline values: CDR1 SQVTM, CDR2 ANQGSEA. The CDR3 extends over 14 amino acids. CDR3 DNA: TGCAGCGTAACAGGGAATAGGGACACCGGGGAGCTGTTTTTT. Translation: CSVTGNRDTGELFF.

This clone was seen a few times. CDR3 in DNA: TGCAGCGCAACCCCCTTCGTGGGGGGGGAGAAGCATGAGCAGTTCTTC. Its protein product is CSATPFVGGEKHEQFF. The gene calls are TRBV29-1 and TRBJ2-1, with TRBD2 matching over 7 bases. The V gene's germline CDR1 is SQVTM and CDR2 ANQGSEA. With V trimmed by 7 bases and J by 8 bases, 20 bases remained unmatched. This CDR3 is built from 16 residues.